Below are 3 T cell receptor beta chains sequenced from a single sample in a study of blood T cells in healthy people across ages. A second PCR of 7 to 11 cycles used a sample-barcoded 5' primer and a J-beta primer mix. TCRdb reanalysed the 5' RACE reads using MiXCR and keeps one entry per CDR3 protein. This table has under 2 million distinct CDR3 sequences, 30% to 35% appearing once. The sequencing sample was made of blood. The source of these receptors is a woman in her 30s in good health.

This clonotype has more than one count but fewer than ten. This chain joins TRBV13 and TRBJ2-7, with a tentative D call TRBD1 (7 bases). The germline V and J ends were trimmed by 4 bases and 5 bases, with 21 bases remaining between them. This CDR3 comprises 16 residues. Looked up from germline, CDR1 is PRHDT and CDR2 is FYEKMQ (reference sequence). CDR3 sequence: CASSSNYRGGWDEQYF. The CDR3, as DNA: TGTGCCAGCAGCTCCAACTACAGGGGAGGATGGGACGAGCAGTACTTC.

This clonotype has a handful of counts. This chain joins TRBV27 and TRBJ2-7; no firm D call. The V end was cut by 8 bases, the J end by 6 bases, with 8 bases between. This CDR3 has 10 residues. The V gene's germline CDR1 is MNHEY and CDR2 SMNVEV (reference sequence). CDR3 coding DNA: TGTGCCAGCGGGCTCCTCGAGCAGTACTTC. This codes for CASGLLEQYF.

The CDR3 DNA reads TGTGCCAGCAAGGGGACAGGGTCGAACGAGCAGTACTTC. Residues: CASKGTGSNEQYF. The chain combines TRBV2 with TRBJ2-7, with 9 bases identical to TRBD1. CDR1 is SNHLY, CDR2 FYNNEI, per germline. This CDR3 spans 13 amino acids. V dropped 7 bases and J dropped 5; count of bases not matched to a gene: 6.